A single sample gave rise to the 22 T cell receptor beta chains below, sequenced in a study of CD8 T cells in Susac syndrome. With random hexamers, roughly 0.45 to 1 ug RNA was reverse transcribed. In TCRdb, the immunoSEQ multiplex PCR reads were re-called with MiXCR into one record per CDR3 protein. The data show approximately 200,000 distinct CDR3 sequences, with roughly 96% seen just once and around 0.085% held by the top ten. Sample: CD4+ T cells from PBMCs. The receptors here all came from a human donor with multiple sclerosis.

J is TRBJ2-3 and V is TRBV2; the match to TRBD2 covers 7 bases. Germline loops: CDR1 SNHLY, CDR2 FYNNEI. The V gene end was trimmed by 8 bases and the J gene end by 1 base; junction bases not matched to a gene: 0. CDR3 size: 12 residues. The CDR3 reads CASGGGTDTQYF. Written as DNA, the CDR3 is TGTGCCAGCGGGGGGGGCACAGATACGCAGTATTTT.

The V call is TRBV27, the J call TRBJ1-1; a weak D match, TRBD1 (6 bases). This CDR3 comprises 15 residues. Germline CDR1 is MNHEY and CDR2 is SMNVEV (reference sequence). V lost 2 bases, J lost 4 bases, and 14 bases lay in between. CDR3 loop: CASSLQGLVGTEAFF. The CDR3, as DNA: TGTGCCAGCAGTTTACAGGGGTTGGTCGGCACTGAAGCTTTCTTT.

V is TRBV19 and J is TRBJ2-2; D is possibly TRBD2 (6 bases). The CDR3 covers 13 residues. The V gene lost 8 bases and the J gene lost 5 bases, with 12 bases spanning the gap. CDR1 is LNHDA and CDR2 is SQIVND in the germline V gene (reference sequence). CDR3 sequence: CASGLGGTGELFF. CDR3 in DNA: TGTGCCAGTGGTCTAGGAGGGACCGGGGAGCTGTTTTTT.

The rearrangement links TRBV15 to TRBJ2-3, with D maybe TRBD1 (5 bases). The germline V gene encodes CDR1 LNHNV and CDR2 YYDKDF (reference sequence). V dropped 0 bases and J dropped 0 bases, with 10 bases sitting between them. The CDR3 has 16 residues. Here the CDR3 DNA reads TGTGCCACCAGCAGAGATCAGGGCCTTAGCACAGATACGCAGTATTTT. It specifies CATSRDQGLSTDTQYF. Complete variable domain (other parts from reference TRBV15 and TRBJ2-3): DAMVIQNPRYQVTQFGKPVTLSCSQTLNHNVMYWYQQKSSQAPKLLFHYYDKDFNNEADTPDNFQSRRPNTSFCFLDIRSPGLGDTAMYLCATSRDQGLSTDTQYFGPGTRLTVL.

The chain joins TRBV7-8 to TRBJ2-5; 8 bases are shared with TRBD1. CDR3 length equals 13 residues. The V gene's germline CDR1 is SGHVS and CDR2 FQNEAQ. The junction had 0 bases not matched to a gene; V was cut back by 1 base and J by 5 bases. In DNA form, the CDR3 reads TGTGCCAGCAGCTTAGACAGGGGGGAGACCCAGTACTTC. Protein: CASSLDRGETQYF.

The rearrangement joins TRBV6-5 to TRBJ1-5; D not certain. The length of the CDR3 is 15 residues. Deletions cut 0 bases from V and 0 bases from J, with 6 bases between. Germline-derived CDR1 and CDR2 are MNHEY and SVGAGI. Written as DNA, the CDR3 is TGTGCCAGCAGTTACTCTCAATATAGCAATCAGCCCCAGCATTTT. It specifies CASSYSQYSNQPQHF.

The chain joins TRBV11-2 to TRBJ2-1, with 15 bases matching TRBD2. The CDR3 is 18 amino acids. Per the germline V gene, CDR1 is SGHAT and CDR2 is FQNNGV. V lost 4 bases to trimming and J lost 2 bases; unmatched junction nucleotides: 6. CDR3 region: CASSSRTSGRGTYNEQFF. For the CDR3, the DNA is TGTGCCAGCAGCTCCCGGACTAGCGGGAGGGGAACCTACAATGAGCAGTTCTTC.

The genes are TRBV9 and TRBJ1-6; no reliable D call. V lost 0 bases and J lost 9, with 4 bases in between. Germline CDR1 and CDR2: SGDLS and YYNGEE. The length of the CDR3 is 12 residues. CDR3 sequence reads: CASSVATSPLHF. DNA for the CDR3: TGTGCCAGCAGCGTAGCAACTTCACCCCTCCACTTT. The variable domain in full, with the rest retrieved from reference TRBV9 and TRBJ1-6, is DSGVTQTPKHLITATGQRVTLRCSPRSGDLSVYWYQQSLDQGLQFLIQYYNGEERAKGNILERFSAQQFPDLHSELNLSSLELGDSALYFCASSVATSPLHFGNGTRLTVT.

V usage is TRBV7-2 and J usage is TRBJ1-6; D is unclear. This CDR3 has 13 amino acids. The V end lost 9 bases, the J end lost 7 bases, and 13 bases lay between the germline ends. In germline, CDR1 is SGHTA, CDR2 FQGNSA. The CDR3 DNA follows: TGTGCCAGGGCACCGCTGTTGAATTCACCCCTCCACTTT. It translates to CARAPLLNSPLHF.

This clonotype occurred once. The chain links TRBV24-1 to TRBJ2-2; 8 positions match TRBD1. The junction had 10 bases not matched to a gene; V was cut back by 4 bases and J by 7 bases. From germline, CDR1 is KGHDR and CDR2 SFDVKD. The CDR3 covers 16 residues. The CDR3 nucleotides are TGTGCCACCAGTGACCGGACAGGGTTTACGATCGGGGAGCTGTTTTTT. It yields the protein CATSDRTGFTIGELFF.

The chain combines TRBV5-4 with TRBJ1-6; D is undetermined. The CDR3 runs to 12 residues. CDR1 and CDR2 from the germline V gene are SGHNT and YYREEE (reference sequence). The V and J ends lost 6 bases and 5 bases respectively, with 6 bases between them. CDR3 protein: CASKDHNSPLHF. DNA of the CDR3: TGTGCCAGCAAAGACCATAATTCACCCCTCCACTTT.

The rearrangement uses TRBV11-2 and TRBJ2-3; 9 nucleotides align to TRBD2. There are 17 residues in the CDR3. Germline-derived CDR1 and CDR2 are SGHAT and FQNNGV. J lost 6 bases, V lost 2 bases, and 12 bases had no gene match. CDR3 amino acids: CASSLKQAGGPPDTQYF. The CDR3 DNA reads TGTGCCAGCAGCTTAAAACAGGCGGGAGGGCCTCCGGATACGCAGTATTTT. The full variable domain, with the rest looked up from reference TRBV11-2 and TRBJ2-3, is EAGVAQSPRYKIIEKRQSVAFWCNPISGHATLYWYQQILGQGPKLLIQFQNNGVVDDSQLPKDRFSAERLKGVDSTLKIQPAKLEDSAVYLCASSLKQAGGPPDTQYFGPGTRLTVL.

CDR3 protein: CSVRSAEQFF. CDR3 in DNA: TGCAGTGTTAGGAGTGCGGAGCAGTTCTTC. The chain carries TRBV20-1 and TRBJ2-1; D uncertain. Germline V gene data show CDR1 as DFQATT and CDR2 as SNEGSKA (reference sequence). This CDR3 has 10 amino acids. V was clipped by 7 bases and J by 10 bases, with 11 bases between them.

The rearrangement links TRBV18 to TRBJ2-7; TRBD2 agrees at 7 bases. Germline values: CDR1 KGHSH, CDR2 LQKENI. V dropped 3 bases and J dropped 5; count of bases not matched to a gene: 7. This CDR3 has 14 amino acids. The chain's CDR3 is CASSPGTTEDEQYF. Written as DNA, the CDR3 is TGTGCCAGCTCACCGGGGACTACAGAGGACGAGCAGTACTTC.

V usage is TRBV30 and J usage is TRBJ2-2; D unclear. The CDR3 totals 13 residues. Per germline, CDR1 GTSNPN and CDR2 SVGIG (reference sequence). V gave up 1 base and J gave up 3 bases, with 6 bases separating them. The CDR3 is CAWSASDTGELFF. CDR3 sequence (DNA): TGTGCCTGGAGTGCCAGCGACACCGGGGAGCTGTTTTTT.

This clonotype was observed once. The chain couples TRBV9 to TRBJ2-7; TRBD1 might be the D (5 bases). CDR3 size: 14 residues. Trimming removed 0 bases from V and 1 base from J, with 8 bases in between. CDR1 and CDR2 (germline): SGDLS, YYNGEE. CDR3 loop: CASSVGRASYEQYF. DNA for the CDR3: TGTGCCAGCAGCGTAGGCAGGGCTTCCTACGAGCAGTACTTC. The full variable domain, its missing parts supplied by reference TRBV9 and TRBJ2-7, is DSGVTQTPKHLITATGQRVTLRCSPRSGDLSVYWYQQSLDQGLQFLIQYYNGEERAKGNILERFSAQQFPDLHSELNLSSLELGDSALYFCASSVGRASYEQYFGPGTRLTVT.

The chain employs TRBV20-1 and TRBJ1-2; no reliable D call. The length of the CDR3 is 12 residues. V shed 1 base and J shed 8 bases, with 11 bases lying between them. From germline, CDR1 is DFQATT and CDR2 SNEGSKA (reference sequence). The CDR3 DNA reads as TGCAGTGCTAGAGCTGAGGTCGGGGGCTACACCTTC. Translating gives CSARAEVGGYTF.

V is TRBV19 and J is TRBJ1-5; TRBD1 is a possible D gene (5 bases). There are 15 residues in the CDR3. V dropped 3 bases and J dropped 2 bases, with 11 bases sitting between them. Germline-derived CDR1 and CDR2 are LNHDA and SQIVND (reference sequence). The CDR3 is CASSIGGVRNQPQHF. The CDR3 nucleotides are TGTGCCAGTAGTATTGGGGGGGTTCGCAATCAGCCCCAGCATTTT.

The chain has TRBV4-1 and TRBJ2-4; D is tentatively TRBD1 or TRBD2 (5 bases each). This CDR3 contains 17 residues. V was shortened by 4 bases and J by 0 bases, with 16 bases between the two germline ends. The germline gives CDR1 MGHRA, CDR2 YSYEKL. This CDR3 reads CASSPRDGRIAKNIQYF. The CDR3 DNA reads as TGCGCCAGCAGCCCGAGGGACGGTCGCATAGCCAAAAACATTCAGTACTTC.

The gene calls are TRBV12-3 or TRBV12-4 and TRBJ2-3; D ambiguous. Trimming cost V 3 bases and J 11 bases, with 9 bases left between them. This CDR3 has 11 amino acids. The CDR3 spells CASSLEWRQYF. DNA of the CDR3: TGTGCCAGCAGTTTGGAATGGAGGCAGTATTTT.

The DNA for the CDR3 is TGCGCCAGCAGCTTAGCACAGACCTACGAGCAGTACTTC. Protein sequence: CASSLAQTYEQYF. The rearrangement uses TRBV5-1 and TRBJ2-7; D remains ambiguous. The V gene's germline CDR1 is SGHRS and CDR2 YFSETQ. The CDR3 loop spans 13 amino acids. V lost 2 bases and J 2 bases, leaving 8 bases between the germline ends.

This clonotype was seen a handful of times. The J gene is TRBJ2-3, the V gene TRBV12-3 or TRBV12-4; possibly TRBD1 for D (6 bases). This CDR3 comprises 14 residues. The V and J ends lost 5 bases and 2 bases respectively, with 11 bases between them. CDR3 protein: CASSPGQFTDTQYF. The DNA for the CDR3 is TGTGCCAGCAGTCCAGGACAGTTCACAGATACGCAGTATTTT.